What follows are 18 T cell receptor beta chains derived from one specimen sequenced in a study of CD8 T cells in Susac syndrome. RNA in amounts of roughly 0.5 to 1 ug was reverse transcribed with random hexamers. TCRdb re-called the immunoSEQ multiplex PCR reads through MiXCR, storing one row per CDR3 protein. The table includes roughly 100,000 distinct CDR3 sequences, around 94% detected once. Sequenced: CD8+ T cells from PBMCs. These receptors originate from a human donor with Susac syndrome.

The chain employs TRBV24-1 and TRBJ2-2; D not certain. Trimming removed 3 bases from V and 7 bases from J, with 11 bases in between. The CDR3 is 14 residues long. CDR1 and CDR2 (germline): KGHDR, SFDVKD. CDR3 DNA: TGTGCCACCAGTGATCGAGGATCGGGCGGGGAGCTGTTTTTT. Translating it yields CATSDRGSGGELFF.

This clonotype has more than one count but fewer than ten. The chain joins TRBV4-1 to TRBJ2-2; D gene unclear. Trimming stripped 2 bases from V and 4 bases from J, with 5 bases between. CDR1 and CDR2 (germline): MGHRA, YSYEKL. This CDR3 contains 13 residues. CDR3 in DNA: TGCGCCAGCAGCCAATCCTTCACCGGGGAGCTGTTTTTT. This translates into CASSQSFTGELFF.

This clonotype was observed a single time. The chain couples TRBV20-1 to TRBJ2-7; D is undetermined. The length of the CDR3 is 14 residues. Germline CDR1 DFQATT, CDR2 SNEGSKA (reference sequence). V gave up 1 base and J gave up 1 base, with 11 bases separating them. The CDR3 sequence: CSARGRLGSYEQYF. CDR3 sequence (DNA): TGCAGTGCTAGAGGCCGCTTAGGGTCCTACGAGCAGTACTTC.

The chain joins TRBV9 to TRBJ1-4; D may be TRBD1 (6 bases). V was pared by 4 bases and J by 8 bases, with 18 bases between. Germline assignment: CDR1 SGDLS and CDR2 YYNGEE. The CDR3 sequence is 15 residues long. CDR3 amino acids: CASSSSGGWNEKLFF. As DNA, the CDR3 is TGTGCCAGCAGCTCTTCCGGGGGCTGGAACGAAAAACTGTTTTTT.

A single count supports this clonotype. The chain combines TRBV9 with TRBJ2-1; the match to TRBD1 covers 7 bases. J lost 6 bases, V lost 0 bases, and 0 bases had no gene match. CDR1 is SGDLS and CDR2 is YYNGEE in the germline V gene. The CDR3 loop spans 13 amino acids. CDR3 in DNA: TGTGCCAGCAGCGTAGGACAGGGCAATGAGCAGTTCTTC. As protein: CASSVGQGNEQFF.

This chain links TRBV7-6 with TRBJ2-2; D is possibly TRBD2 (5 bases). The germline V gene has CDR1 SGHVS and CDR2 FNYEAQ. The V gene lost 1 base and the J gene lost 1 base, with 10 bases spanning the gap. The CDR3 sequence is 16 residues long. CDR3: CASSLERRLNTGELFF. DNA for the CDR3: TGTGCCAGCAGCTTAGAGCGGCGCTTGAACACCGGGGAGCTGTTTTTT.

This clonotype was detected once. This CDR3 is CASRKGALAGDGTQYF. The CDR3 DNA is TGCGCCAGCAGGAAGGGGGCACTAGCGGGGGACGGTACGCAGTATTTT. This chain connects TRBV4-3 to TRBJ2-3, with 11 positions matching TRBD2. The V gene's germline CDR1 is LGHNA and CDR2 YSLEER. The CDR3 is 16 amino acids. V lost 6 bases and J lost 8; bases outside the gene matches: 13.

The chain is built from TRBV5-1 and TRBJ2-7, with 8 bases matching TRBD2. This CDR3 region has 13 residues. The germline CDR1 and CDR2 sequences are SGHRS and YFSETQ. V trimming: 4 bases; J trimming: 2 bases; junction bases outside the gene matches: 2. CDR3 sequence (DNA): TGCGCCAGCAGCGGACTAGCAGCCTACGAGCAGTACTTC. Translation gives CASSGLAAYEQYF.

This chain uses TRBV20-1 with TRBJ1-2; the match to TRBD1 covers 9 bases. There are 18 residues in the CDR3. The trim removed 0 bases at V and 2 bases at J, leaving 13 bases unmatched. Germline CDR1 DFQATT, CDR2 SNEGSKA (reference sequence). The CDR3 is CSARDYYPPGQGNYGYTF. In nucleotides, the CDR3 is TGCAGTGCTAGAGACTACTACCCTCCCGGACAGGGGAACTATGGCTACACCTTC.

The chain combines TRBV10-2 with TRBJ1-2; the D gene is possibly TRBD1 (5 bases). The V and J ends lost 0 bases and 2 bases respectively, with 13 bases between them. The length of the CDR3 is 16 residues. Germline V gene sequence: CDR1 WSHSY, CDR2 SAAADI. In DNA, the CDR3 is TGCGCCAGCAGTGAGTCGACTGCAGGGCCGAACTATGGCTACACCTTC. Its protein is CASSESTAGPNYGYTF.

In DNA, the CDR3 is TGCAGCTTTCGGGACAGGGGGCAGGTAGATACGCAGTATTTT. Its translation is CSFRDRGQVDTQYF. The genes are TRBV29-1 and TRBJ2-3; 12 bases agree with TRBD1. Germline CDR1 and CDR2: SQVTM and ANQGSEA. The ends lost 8 bases at V and 5 bases at J; junction bases unmatched: 8. CDR3 size: 14 residues.

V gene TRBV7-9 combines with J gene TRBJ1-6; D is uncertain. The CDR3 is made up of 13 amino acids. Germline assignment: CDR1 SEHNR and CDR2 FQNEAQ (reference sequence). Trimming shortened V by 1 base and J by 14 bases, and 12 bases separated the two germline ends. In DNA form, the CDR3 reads TGTGCCAGCAGCTTAGAGACGATTCGGGCCCTCCACTTT. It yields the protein CASSLETIRALHF.

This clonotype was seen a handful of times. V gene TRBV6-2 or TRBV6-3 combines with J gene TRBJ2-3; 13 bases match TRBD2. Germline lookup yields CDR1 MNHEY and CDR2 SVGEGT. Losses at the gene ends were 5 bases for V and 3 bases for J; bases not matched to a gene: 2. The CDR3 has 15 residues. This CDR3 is CASSETSGGTDTQYF. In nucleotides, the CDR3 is TGTGCCAGCAGTGAGACTAGCGGGGGGACAGATACGCAGTATTTT.

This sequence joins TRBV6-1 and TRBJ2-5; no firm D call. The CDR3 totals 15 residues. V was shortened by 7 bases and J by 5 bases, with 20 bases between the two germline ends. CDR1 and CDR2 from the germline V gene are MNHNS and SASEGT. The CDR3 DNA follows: TGTGCCAGCAAACCCTGGGCCACTAATTCCGAGACCCAGTACTTC. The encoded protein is CASKPWATNSETQYF.

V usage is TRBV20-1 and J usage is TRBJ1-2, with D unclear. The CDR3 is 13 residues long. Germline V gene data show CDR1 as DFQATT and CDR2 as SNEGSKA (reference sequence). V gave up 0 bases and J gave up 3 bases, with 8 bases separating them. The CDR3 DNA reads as TGCAGTGCTAGAGATTACGGGGACTATGGCTACACCTTC. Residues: CSARDYGDYGYTF.

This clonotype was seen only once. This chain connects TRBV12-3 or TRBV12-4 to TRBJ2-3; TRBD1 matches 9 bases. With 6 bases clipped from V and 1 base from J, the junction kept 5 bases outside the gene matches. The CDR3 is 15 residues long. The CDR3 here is CASSIQGARTDTQYF. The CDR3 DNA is TGTGCCAGCAGCATACAGGGGGCTCGCACAGATACGCAGTATTTT.

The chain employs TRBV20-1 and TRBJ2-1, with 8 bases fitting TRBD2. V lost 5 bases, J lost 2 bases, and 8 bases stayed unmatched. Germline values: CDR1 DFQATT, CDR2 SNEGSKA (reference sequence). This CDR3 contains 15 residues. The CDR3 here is CSAETVRGAYNEQFF. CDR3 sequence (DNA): TGCAGTGCTGAGACGGTGCGGGGGGCCTACAATGAGCAGTTCTTC.

The CDR3 region has the DNA TGTGCCAGCAGCTTAGATCCGGGACTCAGCTCCTACAATGAGCAGTTCTTC. Encoded protein: CASSLDPGLSSYNEQFF. The chain couples TRBV11-2 to TRBJ2-1; perhaps TRBD2 as D (6 bases). In germline, CDR1 is SGHAT, CDR2 FQNNGV. V was clipped by 0 bases and J by 0 bases, with 12 bases between them. The CDR3 is 17 residues long.